This record covers a single T cell receptor (beta chain). Libraries were prepared by immunoSEQ multiplex PCR; TCRdb keeps only in-frame clonotypes and omits some of them. The sample has 150,000 to 200,000 clones, about 93% seen once. This sample is drawn from a study of control samples from healthy donors and cancer patients. The CDR3 has 16 residues. The germline V gene has CDR1 KGHSH and CDR2 LQKENI. V was trimmed by 0 bases and J by 4 bases, leaving 15 bases between them. The rearrangement joins TRBV18 to TRBJ1-1; D uncertain. The receptor was isolated from a man aged 18 to 29 in good health. The sample comprised blood. The CDR3 nucleotides read TGTGCCAGCTCACCACCGGGAGGGTATCTGGGCACTGAAGCTTTCTTT. Translation gives CASSPPGGYLGTEAFF.